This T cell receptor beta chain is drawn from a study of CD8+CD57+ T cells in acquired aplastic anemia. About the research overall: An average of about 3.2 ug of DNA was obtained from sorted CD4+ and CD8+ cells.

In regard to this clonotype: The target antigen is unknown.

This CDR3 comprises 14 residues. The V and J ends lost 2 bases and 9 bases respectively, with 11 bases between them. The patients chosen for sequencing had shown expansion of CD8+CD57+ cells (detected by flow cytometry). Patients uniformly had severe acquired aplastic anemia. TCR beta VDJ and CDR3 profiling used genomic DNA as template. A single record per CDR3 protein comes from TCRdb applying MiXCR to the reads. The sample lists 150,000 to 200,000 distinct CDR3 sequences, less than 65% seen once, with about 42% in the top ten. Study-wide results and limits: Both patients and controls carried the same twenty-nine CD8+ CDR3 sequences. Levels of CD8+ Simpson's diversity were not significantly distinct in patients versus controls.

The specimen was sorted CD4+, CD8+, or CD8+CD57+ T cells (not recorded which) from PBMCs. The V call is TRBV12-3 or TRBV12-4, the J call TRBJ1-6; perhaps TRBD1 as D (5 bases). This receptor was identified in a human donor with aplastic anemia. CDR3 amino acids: CASSLQGGISPLHF. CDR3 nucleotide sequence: TGTGCCAGCAGTTTACAGGGAGGGATTTCACCCCTCCACTTT.